This TCR beta chain was profiled in a study of shared clonotypes between healthy human individuals. Study-level background: Each donor contributed plates that comprised three CD4 naive, three CD4 memory, two CD8 naive and one CD8 memory.

In the naive CD8 group, cells lacked CD45RO and were positively selected for CCR7, so terminally differentiated effector memory CD45RA+ cells were left out. The CDR3 length is 16 residues. The ends lost 1 base at V and 3 bases at J; junction bases unmatched: 3. Germline CDR1 and CDR2: SGDLS and YYNGEE. TCRdb's copy holds only in-frame clones and misses some; the assay was immunoSEQ multiplex PCR. The sample has about 2 million clones; around 96% are singletons. The chain has TRBV9 and TRBJ2-2; 10 bases fit TRBD2. Sequencing was done on a sample of naive CD8+ T cells sorted from blood. This sequence was found in a man between 18 and 29 years old in good health. DNA of the CDR3: TGTGCCAGCAGCGTAATAACTAGCGGGGACACCGGGGAGCTGTTTTTT. Amino acid sequence: CASSVITSGDTGELFF. Complete variable domain (other parts from reference TRBV9 and TRBJ2-2): DSGVTQTPKHLITATGQRVTLRCSPRSGDLSVYWYQQSLDQGLQFLIQYYNGEERAKGNILERFSAQQFPDLHSELNLSSLELGDSALYFCASSVITSGDTGELFFGEGSRLTVL.